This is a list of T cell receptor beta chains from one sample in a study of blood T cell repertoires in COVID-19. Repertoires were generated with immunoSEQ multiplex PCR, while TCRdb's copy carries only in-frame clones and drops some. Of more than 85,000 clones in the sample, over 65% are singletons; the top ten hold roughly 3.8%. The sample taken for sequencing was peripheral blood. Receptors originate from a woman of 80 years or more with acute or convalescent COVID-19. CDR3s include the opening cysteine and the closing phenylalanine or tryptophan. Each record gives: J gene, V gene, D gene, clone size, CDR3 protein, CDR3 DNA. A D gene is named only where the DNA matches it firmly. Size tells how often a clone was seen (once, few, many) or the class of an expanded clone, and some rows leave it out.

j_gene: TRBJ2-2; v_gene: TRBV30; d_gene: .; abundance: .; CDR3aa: CAWSVGGSVLAGELFF; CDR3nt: TGTGCCTGGAGTGTTGGAGGTTCAGTCTTAGCCGGGGAGCTGTTTTTT
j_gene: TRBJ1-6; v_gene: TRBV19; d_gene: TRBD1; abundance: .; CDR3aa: CASSIQGAYNSPLHF; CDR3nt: TGTGCCAGTAGTATACAGGGGGCCTATAATTCACCCCTCCACTTT
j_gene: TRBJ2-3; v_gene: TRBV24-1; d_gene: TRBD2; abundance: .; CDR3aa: CATSGTSGGATDTQYF; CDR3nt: TGTGCCACCAGTGGTACTAGCGGGGGGGCAACAGATACGCAGTATTTT
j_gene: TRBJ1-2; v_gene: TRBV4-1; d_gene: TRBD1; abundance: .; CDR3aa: CASSQVMRTGIYGYTF; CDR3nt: TGCGCCAGCAGCCAAGTGATGAGGACAGGAATCTATGGCTACACCTTC
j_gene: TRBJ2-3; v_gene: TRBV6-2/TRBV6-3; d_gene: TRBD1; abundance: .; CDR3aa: CASSYQSPGTGPTDTQYF; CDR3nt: TGTGCCAGCAGTTACCAATCCCCCGGGACAGGGCCCACAGATACGCAGTATTTT
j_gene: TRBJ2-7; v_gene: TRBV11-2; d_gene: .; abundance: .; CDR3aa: CASSLDVYEQYF; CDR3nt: TGTGCCAGCAGCTTAGACGTTTACGAGCAGTACTTC
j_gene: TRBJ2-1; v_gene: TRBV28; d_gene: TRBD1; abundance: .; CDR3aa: CASSSDPDRAHEQFF; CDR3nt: TGTGCCAGCAGTTCCGATCCCGACAGGGCGCATGAGCAGTTCTTC
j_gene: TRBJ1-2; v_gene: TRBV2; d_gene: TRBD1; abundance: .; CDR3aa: CASSVYTTGDNYGYTF; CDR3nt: TGTGCCAGCAGTGTGTATACGACAGGGGATAACTATGGCTACACCTTC
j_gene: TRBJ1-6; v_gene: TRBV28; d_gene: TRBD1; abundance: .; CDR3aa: CASSHSGQGGSPLHF; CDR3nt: TGTGCCAGCAGCCACTCTGGACAGGGTGGTTCACCCCTCCACTTT
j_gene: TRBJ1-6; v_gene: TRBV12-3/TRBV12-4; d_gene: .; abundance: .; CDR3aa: CASSLASSPLHF; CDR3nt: TGTGCCAGCAGTTTAGCTTCGTCACCCCTCCACTTT
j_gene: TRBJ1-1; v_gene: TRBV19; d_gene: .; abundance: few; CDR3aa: CASSIGEQFPRMNTEAFF; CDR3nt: TGTGCCAGTAGTATAGGCGAACAGTTCCCAAGAATGAACACTGAAGCTTTCTTT
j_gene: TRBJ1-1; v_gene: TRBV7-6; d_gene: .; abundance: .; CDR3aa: CASSLALDTEAFF; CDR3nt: TGTGCCAGCAGCTTAGCCCTCGACACTGAAGCTTTCTTT
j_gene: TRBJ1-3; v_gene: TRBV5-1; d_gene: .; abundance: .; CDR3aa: CASSEQGAPLSSGNTIYF; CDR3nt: TGCGCCAGCAGCGAACAGGGAGCTCCTTTATCTTCTGGAAACACCATATATTTT
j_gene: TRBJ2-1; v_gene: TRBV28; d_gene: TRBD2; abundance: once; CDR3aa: CVAGGGNEQFF; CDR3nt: TGTGTAGCGGGAGGTGGGAATGAGCAGTTCTTC